These 7 T cell receptor beta chains share one sample of origin, sequenced in a study of T cells in Graves' hyperthyroidism and ophthalmopathy. The source material, RNA transcripts, was used to amplify TCR beta CDR3 regions. HTBI primers drove first-round RT-PCR of the TCR CDR3. TCRdb recomputed calls from the multiplex PCR reads with MiXCR, one row per CDR3 protein. The sample includes hundreds of thousands of distinct CDR3 sequences, about 45% of them seen just once. Input material: peripheral blood or thyroid tissue (not recorded which). The receptors stem from an adult man with Graves' disease, either hyperthyroidism or ophthalmopathy (not recorded which).

The chain is built from TRBV9 and TRBJ2-5; D might be TRBD1 (6 bases). Trimming removed 4 bases at V and 2 bases at J, with 12 bases between. The CDR3 runs 14 residues. CDR1 SGDLS and CDR2 YYNGEE come from the germline V gene. The CDR3 DNA sequence: TGTGCCAGCAGCTATGGGACATTGCAAGAGACCCAGTACTTC. As protein: CASSYGTLQETQYF.

There are a few counts of this clonotype. The chain combines TRBV7-2 with TRBJ2-7; D might be TRBD1 (5 bases). Trimming cost V 2 bases and J 5 bases, with 19 bases left between them. This CDR3 has 16 residues. Germline-derived CDR1 and CDR2 are SGHTA and FQGNSA. CDR3 sequence: CASSLSPATVSNEQYF. The CDR3 coding sequence is TGTGCCAGCAGCTTATCCCCCGCGACAGTCAGCAACGAGCAGTACTTC.

V is TRBV20-1 and J is TRBJ2-7, with TRBD2 matching 10 bases. The V gene's germline CDR1 is DFQATT and CDR2 SNEGSKA (reference sequence). The CDR3 spans 14 residues. Germline trimming cut 1 base from V and 4 bases from J; bases unmatched to any gene: 4. The CDR3 spells CSARAAGGPYEQYF. CDR3 nucleotide sequence: TGCAGTGCTAGAGCAGCGGGAGGGCCATACGAGCAGTACTTC.

V and J are TRBV10-3 and TRBJ2-7; 7 bases align to TRBD1. V was clipped by 6 bases and J by 6 bases; unmatched bases: 14. Germline V lookup: CDR1 ENHRY, CDR2 SYGVKD. The CDR3 is 15 amino acids. The CDR3 DNA reads TGTGCCATCAGCGACAGGGCCCCTATGGGCAGCGAGCAGTACTTC. This gives the protein CAISDRAPMGSEQYF.

The V call is TRBV20-1, the J call TRBJ2-7; D unclear. Trimming stripped 0 bases from V and 6 bases from J, with 18 bases between. Germline CDR1 reads DFQATT; CDR2 reads SNEGSKA (reference sequence). The CDR3 has 15 residues. CDR3 in DNA: TGCAGTGCTAGAGATCGTTTAAAATTAGAAATCGAGCAGTACTTC. It is translated as CSARDRLKLEIEQYF.

This clonotype has ten or more counts. The CDR3: CASSLTRGEQYF. The DNA of the CDR3 is TGTGCCAGCAGCTTAACCAGGGGCGAGCAGTACTTC. The chain is built from TRBV7-3 and TRBJ2-7, with TRBD1 as a possible D gene (6 bases). Deletions cut 0 bases from V and 6 bases from J, with 6 bases between. CDR1 and CDR2 from the germline V gene are SGHTA and FQGTGA. This CDR3 is 12 amino acids long.

V usage is TRBV20-1 and J usage is TRBJ2-7; tentative D call: TRBD1 (5 bases). The CDR3 consists of 14 residues. Between the trimmed V and J ends, which lost 3 bases and 4 bases, there was a span of 16 bases. Germline values: CDR1 DFQATT, CDR2 SNEGSKA (reference sequence). This chain's CDR3 is CSASPPDKNYEQYF. The CDR3 DNA is TGCAGTGCTAGCCCCCCGGACAAGAATTACGAGCAGTACTTC.